The text below deals with one TCR beta chain. The data originate from a study of cytomegalovirus exposure and HLA in healthy donors. Measured with immunoSEQ multiplex PCR; TCRdb has only the in-frame clones, and not every one. The table includes hundreds of thousands of clones, over 80% detected once. Germline V gene sequence: CDR1 SGHAT, CDR2 FQNNGV. The CDR3 consists of 16 residues. The V gene end was trimmed by 6 bases and the J gene end by 6 bases; junction bases not matched to a gene: 15. The clonotype was recovered from a woman aged 25 to 39 in good health and CMV-seropositive. Source material: PBMCs. The chain links TRBV11-2 to TRBJ2-7, with 9 bases fitting TRBD1. The chain's CDR3 is CASSSHPGQGEGEQYF. The DNA of the CDR3 is TGTGCCAGCAGTTCACACCCGGGACAGGGAGAGGGCGAGCAGTACTTC.